This TCR beta chain was observed in a study of STAT5B mutations in CD4+ large granular lymphocyte leukemia. General observations from the study: Without putative leukemic clones, patient CD4-sorted repertoires remained more clonal than healthy CD4+ repertoires. TRBV06-family usage was enriched in top patient clones (8/27) versus controls (2/35).

In the original processing: A productive frequency of 2.59 x 10-5 was the lowest detectable. The method was immunoSEQ multiplex PCR; TCRdb's version includes in-frame clones alone and lacks a portion of them. The V and J calls and clone size were taken over from that table, and D and trimming were inferred from the DNA. The table has roughly 24,000 clones, 72% seen once. This CDR3 region has 16 residues. Germline CDR1 is SGHRS and CDR2 is YFSETQ. Deletions cut 4 bases from V and 5 bases from J, with 18 bases between. About this clone: Its target is unknown.

The source is a human donor in good health. The sequencing input was CD4+ T cells from blood buffy coats. The chain carries TRBV5-1 and TRBJ2-2; tentative D call: TRBD2 (5 bases). CDR3 residues: CASSTAPGVKTGELFF. The DNA for the CDR3 is TGCGCCAGCAGCACCGCTCCCGGGGTTAAAACCGGGGAGCTGTTTTTT.